These 25 T cell receptor beta chains share one sample of origin, sequenced in a study of cytomegalovirus exposure and HLA in healthy donors. PCR primers comprised 60 Vbeta and 13 Jbeta primers. The protocol was immunoSEQ multiplex PCR, while the TCRdb copy is restricted to in-frame clones and leaves out a portion. The sample totals about 130,000 clones; its top ten clones hold about 1.8%. Sequenced: PBMCs. These receptors came from a man aged 18 to 30 in good health and CMV-seronegative.

The CDR3 DNA sequence: TGTGCCAGACGGACAGTTCTCAGCTCCTACGAGCAGTACTTC. It translates to CARRTVLSSYEQYF. The chain recombines TRBV5-4 with TRBJ2-7; D might be TRBD1 (6 bases). Germline CDR1 reads SGHNT; CDR2 reads YYREEE (reference sequence). The CDR3 is made up of 14 amino acids. Deletions cut 8 bases from V and 0 bases from J, with 15 bases between.

This chain uses TRBV2 with TRBJ1-1; D remains unclear. Germline assignment: CDR1 SNHLY and CDR2 FYNNEI. The CDR3 loop spans 12 amino acids. The ends were cut back, 8 bases at V and 4 bases at J, with 11 bases in the middle. CDR3 residues: CASGIRRTEAFF. The DNA for the CDR3 is TGTGCCAGCGGTATCAGGCGCACTGAAGCTTTCTTT.

Concerning this clone: The junction does not match germline at one end; this may be a read error. The chain employs TRBV28 and TRBJ2-3; TRBD2 is a possible D gene (6 bases). CDR1 is MDHEN and CDR2 is SYDVKM in the germline V gene. The CDR3 has 13 residues. CDR3 protein: CASGGAGTDTQYF. The CDR3 DNA follows: TGTGCCAGCGGCGGGGCAGGCACGGATACGCAGTATTTT.

The chain is built from TRBV18 and TRBJ2-3; 7 nucleotides match TRBD1. This CDR3 has 15 residues. J gave up 2 bases and V 6 bases, and 8 bases lay outside the gene matches. Germline V gives CDR1 KGHSH, CDR2 LQKENI. The CDR3 protein is CASSPTGSTTDTQYF. CDR3 bases: TGTGCCAGCTCCCCGACAGGGTCCACCACAGATACGCAGTATTTT.

The chain links TRBV7-9 to TRBJ2-1; the match to TRBD2 covers 7 bases. This CDR3 has 14 residues. The ends lost 5 bases at V and 3 bases at J; junction bases unmatched: 4. Per germline, CDR1 SEHNR and CDR2 FQNEAQ (reference sequence). In DNA form, the CDR3 reads TGTGCCAGCAGCCGTCGGACTAGCTACAATGAGCAGTTCTTC. This codes for CASSRRTSYNEQFF. The full variable domain, in which reference TRBV7-9 and TRBJ2-1 provide the parts outside the CDR3, is DTGVSQNPRHKITKRGQNVTFRCDPISEHNRLYWYRQTLGQGPEFLTYFQNEAQLEKSRLLSDRFSAERPKGSFSTLEIQRTEQGDSAMYLCASSRRTSYNEQFFGPGTRLTVL.

This chain links TRBV7-2 with TRBJ1-1; 8 nucleotides align to TRBD1. The CDR3 consists of 13 residues. J was trimmed by 6 bases and V by 1 base; bases with no gene match: 1. In germline, CDR1 is SGHTA, CDR2 FQGNSA. The CDR3 DNA is TGTGCCAGCAGCTTAGACAGGGGGGCTGAAGCTTTCTTT. Translating it yields CASSLDRGAEAFF.

The CDR3 DNA reads as TGTGCCTGGAGTGCGGGGGGCGGGACTGAAGCTTTCTTT. This gives the protein CAWSAGGGTEAFF. J is TRBJ1-1 and V is TRBV30; tentatively, D is TRBD1 (6 bases). V was cut by 1 base and J by 5 bases, with 11 bases left in between. The CDR3 is made up of 13 amino acids. Germline V gives CDR1 GTSNPN, CDR2 SVGIG (reference sequence).

The chain couples TRBV18 to TRBJ2-7, with D possibly being TRBD1 (6 bases). CDR3 length equals 14 residues. The germline CDR1 and CDR2 sequences are KGHSH and LQKENI. The V gene lost 5 bases and the J gene lost 0 bases, with 11 bases spanning the gap. The CDR3 reads CASSATGFSYEQYF. In DNA, the CDR3 is TGTGCCAGCTCAGCTACAGGGTTCTCCTACGAGCAGTACTTC.

The V call is TRBV2, the J call TRBJ1-6; D unclear. Germline CDR1 SNHLY, CDR2 FYNNEI. V was pared by 3 bases and J by 7 bases, with 13 bases between. The CDR3 is made up of 15 amino acids. CDR3 DNA: TGTGCCAGCAGTGAGACAAGCCCCGAAAATTCACCCCTCCACTTT. Protein: CASSETSPENSPLHF.

The chain joins TRBV28 to TRBJ1-5; D is unresolved. V lost 3 bases, J lost 6 bases, and 6 bases lay in between. This CDR3 is built from 12 residues. The germline V gene has CDR1 MDHEN and CDR2 SYDVKM. CDR3 nucleotides: TGTGCCAGCAGTTTTTCAGGTCAGCCCCAGCATTTT. Translated: CASSFSGQPQHF.

The chain carries TRBV5-1 and TRBJ1-1; 7 bases fit TRBD1. Germline CDR1 and CDR2: SGHRS and YFSETQ. The CDR3 extends over 16 amino acids. The V segment lost 1 base and the J segment 3 bases; nucleotides outside the gene matches: 9. CDR3 loop: CASSLFLQGVYTEAFF. CDR3 nucleotide sequence: TGCGCCAGCAGCTTGTTCCTTCAGGGGGTGTACACTGAAGCTTTCTTT.

This clone is deemed medium-sized by its frequency. V usage is TRBV6-4 and J usage is TRBJ2-2; D is uncertain. The CDR3 runs 14 residues. In germline, CDR1 is MRHNA, CDR2 SNTAGT. The V end lost 3 bases, the J end lost 4 bases, and 9 bases lay between the germline ends. CDR3 sequence reads: CASSEGLSTGELFF. For the CDR3, the DNA is TGTGCCAGCAGTGAGGGCTTGAGCACCGGGGAGCTGTTTTTT.

This chain joins TRBV5-1 and TRBJ2-6; D might be TRBD1 (6 bases). Germline assignment: CDR1 SGHRS and CDR2 YFSETQ. V lost 2 bases and J lost 0, with 27 bases in between. The CDR3 runs to 22 residues. The CDR3 region is CASSFPNQSQGHRRSGANVLTF. CDR3 DNA: TGCGCCAGCAGCTTCCCCAACCAATCACAGGGACACAGGCGCTCTGGGGCCAACGTCCTGACTTTC.

For the CDR3, the DNA is TGTGCCAGTAGGACTAGCGGGAGATCTGGGATTAGGAATGAGCAGTTCTTC. Protein product: CASRTSGRSGIRNEQFF. The V gene is TRBV19, the J gene TRBJ2-1; 12 nucleotides match TRBD2. With V trimmed by 6 bases and J by 7 bases, 13 bases remained unmatched. This CDR3 is built from 17 residues. Per the germline V gene, CDR1 is LNHDA and CDR2 is SQIVND (reference sequence).

The rearrangement joins TRBV7-8 to TRBJ2-7; D not certain. There are 14 residues in the CDR3. Between the trimmed V and J ends, which lost 7 bases and 3 bases, there was a span of 16 bases. From germline, CDR1 is SGHVS and CDR2 FQNEAQ. DNA for the CDR3: TGTGCCAGCAACCTAGATTACCAGAGCTACGAGCAGTACTTC. Amino acids: CASNLDYQSYEQYF.

The chain is built from TRBV6-5 and TRBJ1-5, with TRBD1 identical over 7 bases. Germline assignment: CDR1 MNHEY and CDR2 SVGAGI. This CDR3 spans 14 amino acids. Trimming at V came to 5 bases and at J to 4 bases, leaving 5 bases not matched to a gene. CDR3 sequence: CASSPTGKNQPQHF. CDR3 nucleotide sequence: TGTGCCAGCAGTCCGACAGGGAAAAATCAGCCCCAGCATTTT.

The J gene is TRBJ1-4, the V gene TRBV9; 7 bases are a match to TRBD1. This CDR3 has 15 residues. V lost 4 bases to trimming and J lost 4 bases; unmatched junction nucleotides: 7. In germline, CDR1 is SGDLS, CDR2 YYNGEE. The CDR3 bases are TGTGCCAGCAGCCCACAGGGGTTGAATAATGAAAAACTGTTTTTT. Translating gives CASSPQGLNNEKLFF.

The chain uses TRBV2 and TRBJ2-5; 14 bases are a match to TRBD2. Trimming cost V 6 bases and J 5 bases; bases outside gene matches: 11. From germline, CDR1 is SNHLY and CDR2 FYNNEI. CDR3 size: 17 residues. The CDR3 region has the DNA TGTGCCAGCAGCGAGCCGGGACTAGCGGGAGTTGGGGAGACCCAGTACTTC. Protein sequence: CASSEPGLAGVGETQYF. Variable domain in full (rest from reference TRBV2 and TRBJ2-5): EPEVTQTPSHQVTQMGQEVILRCVPISNHLYFYWYRQILGQKVEFLVSFYNNEISEKSEIFDDQFSVERPDGSNFTLKIRSTKLEDSAMYFCASSEPGLAGVGETQYFGPGTRLLVL.

The chain has TRBV13 and TRBJ2-2; 7 bases map to TRBD1. The CDR3 runs 16 residues. The V gene end was trimmed by 5 bases and the J gene end by 7 bases; junction bases not matched to a gene: 13. Germline values: CDR1 PRHDT, CDR2 FYEKMQ (reference sequence). The CDR3 nucleotides are TGTGCCAGCAGCCCACAAGTAAGGGGGCCAGTCGGGGAGCTGTTTTTT. It translates to CASSPQVRGPVGELFF.

J is TRBJ1-4 and V is TRBV19; 7 bases agree with TRBD1. The CDR3 sequence is 14 residues long. J gave up 8 bases and V 6 bases, and 9 bases lay outside the gene matches. The germline CDR1 and CDR2 sequences are LNHDA and SQIVND (reference sequence). The CDR3 DNA reads TGTGCCAGTAGGGAAGGGGGCACAGGCGAAAAACTGTTTTTT. It codes for CASREGGTGEKLFF.

This rearrangement joins TRBV19 to TRBJ1-1, with a possible D match to TRBD1 (6 bases). Between the trimmed V and J ends, which lost 6 bases and 0 bases, there was a span of 11 bases. This CDR3 is built from 14 residues. The germline gives CDR1 LNHDA, CDR2 SQIVND (reference sequence). In DNA, the CDR3 is TGTGCCAGTAGCGTGGACAGCCTGAACACTGAAGCTTTCTTT. It encodes CASSVDSLNTEAFF.

This chain uses TRBV7-9 with TRBJ2-3, with D uncertain. Germline V gives CDR1 SEHNR, CDR2 FQNEAQ (reference sequence). The V end was cut by 1 base, the J end by 4 bases, with 21 bases between. The CDR3 runs 18 residues. The CDR3 DNA is TGTGCCAGCAGCTTAGGTAGGTCTAGTGGTATTCTTTCAGATACGCAGTATTTT. Its translation is CASSLGRSSGILSDTQYF.

V is TRBV2 and J is TRBJ2-1; TRBD2 might be the D (5 bases). Germline-derived CDR1 and CDR2 are SNHLY and FYNNEI. Trimming removed 2 bases at V and 2 bases at J, with 13 bases between. The CDR3 consists of 16 residues. CDR3 coding DNA: TGTGCCAGCAGTGAACTCGGCGGAGGCACCTACAATGAGCAGTTCTTC. It encodes CASSELGGGTYNEQFF. Full variable domain (missing parts from reference TRBV2 and TRBJ2-1): EPEVTQTPSHQVTQMGQEVILRCVPISNHLYFYWYRQILGQKVEFLVSFYNNEISEKSEIFDDQFSVERPDGSNFTLKIRSTKLEDSAMYFCASSELGGGTYNEQFFGPGTRLTVL.

J is TRBJ1-3 and V is TRBV19; D is perhaps TRBD1 (5 bases). The V end lost 4 bases, the J end lost 7 bases, and 17 bases lay between the germline ends. Germline V gives CDR1 LNHDA, CDR2 SQIVND (reference sequence). This CDR3 has 15 amino acids. The CDR3 region is CASSTRGREGNTIYF. CDR3 bases: TGTGCCAGTAGTACGCGGGGGAGAGAAGGTAACACCATATATTTT.

This sequence joins TRBV7-3 and TRBJ1-1, with 8 bases fitting TRBD1. CDR1 and CDR2 from the germline V gene are SGHTA and FQGTGA. V shed 5 bases and J 5 bases; nucleotides not matched to a gene: 7. The CDR3 covers 14 residues. DNA for the CDR3: TGTGCCAGCAGCCTCCGACAGGGGCATACTGAAGCTTTCTTT. Translated: CASSLRQGHTEAFF.